This T cell receptor beta chain emerged from a study of T cell repertoires in cytomegalovirus infection. Overall study results and limits: Dominating the ex vivo response were TCR beta clonotypes that were CMV-specific and HLA-C-restricted.

This clonotype was seen just once. Its target is unknown. V lost 6 bases, J lost 1 base, and 9 bases lay in between. In germline, CDR1 is LGHDT, CDR2 YNNKEL (reference sequence). The CDR3 sequence is 13 residues long. One entry per CDR3 protein results from TCRdb running MiXCR on the reads. The profile shows 400,000 to 600,000 distinct CDR3 sequences, approximately 46% of them singletons. This TCR was recovered from a human donor in good health (CMV status not recorded). Some clones in this sample may be carry-over from other donors' samples. Sequences were derived from cultured PBMCs, sampled from culture after CMV antigen stimulation. The V call is TRBV3-1, the J call TRBJ2-5; D is undetermined. Here the CDR3 DNA reads TGTGCCAGCAGGACCAGCCGCCAAGAGACCCAGTACTTC. It codes for CASRTSRQETQYF.